This TCR beta chain derives from a study of T-cell reconstitution after alpha-beta-depleted transplantation in children. The authors prepared the TCRbeta library with unique molecular identifiers. Each CDR3 protein gets one entry after TCRdb re-called the PCR reads with MiXCR. The sample has about 200,000 distinct CDR3 sequences, roughly 8.3% seen once; the top ten hold less than 40%. This clonotype turned up a few times. The antigen remains undetermined. This CDR3 comprises 13 residues. CDR1 and CDR2 from the germline V gene are LNHDA and SQIVND (reference sequence). Trimming removed 6 bases at V and 2 bases at J, with 9 bases between. Whole-study results and caveats: The study traced high day-60 TCRbeta diversity in some patients to surviving recipient T cells and thymic progenitors. Fresh T-cell production supplied most of the T-cell counts and diversity seen one year after transplant. Expanded clones from the graft, numbering several hundred, reportedly supplied alpha-beta T cells about two months after transplant.

The clonotype was recovered from a male patient aged 2-15 years who had a stem cell transplant for acute myeloid leukemia, so the T cells may come from the graft donor. The material sequenced was PBMCs, mostly from graft donor cells, taken 360 days after TCRalphabeta/CD19-depleted stem cell transplant. The chain couples TRBV19 to TRBJ2-3, with D maybe TRBD2 (6 bases). Here the CDR3 reads CASRGTSTDTQYF. CDR3 in DNA: TGTGCCAGTAGGGGGACTTCCACAGATACGCAGTATTTT.